These T cell receptor beta chains were read from a single sample in a study of long-term antiretroviral therapy in people with HIV. The protocol was immunoSEQ multiplex PCR, while the TCRdb copy is restricted to in-frame clones and leaves out a portion. The sample contains around 18,000 clones, just over 75% of which appear only once. Sequencing used unsorted PBMCs, obtained 0.5 years before starting antiretroviral therapy. The receptors originated from a woman aged 50 to 60 with HIV. Each CDR3 is given with its conserved first and last residue.

j_call | v_call | cdr3_aa
TRBJ2-6 | TRBV30 | CACRDSPRESGANVLTF
TRBJ2-5 | TRBV5-1 | CASSPDRGIGETQYF
TRBJ1-1 | TRBV6-5 | CASNGPRGEAFF
TRBJ2-3 | TRBV7-3 | CASSSQGTDTQYF
TRBJ2-7 | TRBV5-1 | CASSLDQSYEQYF
TRBJ2-1 | TRBV15 | CATSRDPVHLGTVYNEQFF
TRBJ1-2 | TRBV29-1 | CSVPPQGSGYTF
TRBJ1-2 | TRBV5-1 | CASSLQTGGKDGYTF
TRBJ1-5 | TRBV14 | CASSQVWRRNQPQHF
TRBJ2-7 | TRBV27 | CASSLVGGAGYEQYF
TRBJ2-1 | TRBV6-6 | CASLSGTSNGNEQFF
TRBJ1-3 | TRBV27 | CASSLRPGGGGNTIYF
TRBJ2-5 | TRBV7-9 | CASSMGQGLVQTQYF
TRBJ1-5 | TRBV19 | CASSIVWGSIPNQPQHF
TRBJ1-2 | TRBV5-1 | CASSLQGLEGYTF
TRBJ2-3 | TRBV5-6 | CASSWMFGGSTDTQYF
TRBJ2-6 | TRBV5-1 | CASSAGHSSSGANVLTF
TRBJ2-3 | TRBV5-4 | CASSPRGARSTDTQYF
TRBJ1-2 | TRBV7-3 | CASSLLPGLGGYTF
TRBJ1-5 | TRBV19 | CASSLTGDQPQHF
TRBJ2-5 | TRBV7-2 | CASSPGNRGGVETQYF
TRBJ2-4 | TRBV14 | CASSPRDRPSVQYF
TRBJ1-3 | TRBV19 | CASSLITGDVSTIYF
TRBJ1-1 | TRBV5-1 | CASSLVGRPTEAFF
TRBJ2-1 | TRBV5-4 | CASSSTSGGEGEQFF
TRBJ1-2 | TRBV5-1 | CASSFTGGVDNGYTF
TRBJ1-1 | TRBV5-1 | CASSSVGTGDTEAFF
TRBJ1-5 | TRBV12-5 | CASGLGVQDRLPQHF
TRBJ2-5 | TRBV29-1 | CSVQSPGETQYF
TRBJ2-3 | TRBV9 | CASSPLGLAGGQVSTDTQYF
TRBJ2-6 | TRBV2 | CASNGGMGANVLTF
TRBJ2-2 | TRBV11-2 | CASRQGLEVTGELFF
TRBJ1-5 | TRBV23-1 | CASSQSEQGEDQPQHF
TRBJ2-7 | TRBV13 | CASRPGQGAYEQYF
TRBJ2-7 | TRBV28 | CASSLGLAGTYEQYF
TRBJ1-2 | TRBV20-1 | CSARRGLGYTF
TRBJ1-1 | TRBV5-4 | CASSLGRRNTEAFF
TRBJ1-2 | TRBV27 | CASRGGGRTNYGYTF
TRBJ1-1 | TRBV5-4 | CASSSSRTEAFF
TRBJ1-1 | TRBV29-1 | CSVVAAEAFF
TRBJ1-3 | TRBV4-2 | CASSQDRGDSGNTIYF
TRBJ2-5 | TRBV11-2 | CASSSRTSGGETQYF
TRBJ2-5 | TRBV6-6 | CASSLRGGETQYF